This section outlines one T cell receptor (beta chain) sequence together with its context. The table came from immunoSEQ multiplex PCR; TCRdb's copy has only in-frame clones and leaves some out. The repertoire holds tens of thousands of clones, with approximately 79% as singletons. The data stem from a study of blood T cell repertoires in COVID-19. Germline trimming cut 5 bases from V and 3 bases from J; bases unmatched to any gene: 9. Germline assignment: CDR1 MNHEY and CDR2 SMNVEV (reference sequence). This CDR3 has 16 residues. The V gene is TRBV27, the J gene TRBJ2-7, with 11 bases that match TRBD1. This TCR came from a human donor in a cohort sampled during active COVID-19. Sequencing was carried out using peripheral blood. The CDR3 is CASSRDGGTGGYEQYF. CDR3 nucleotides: TGTGCCAGCAGTCGTGACGGCGGGACAGGGGGCTACGAGCAGTACTTC.